This TCR beta chain was obtained from a study of patients and donors after allogeneic stem cell transplantation. The J segment lost 3 bases and the V segment lost 6 bases, leaving 17 bases of the junction unmatched. Germline values: CDR1 DFQATT, CDR2 SNEGSKA (reference sequence). The CDR3 consists of 16 residues. From the RT-PCR reads, TCRdb called clonotypes with MiXCR, one entry per CDR3 protein. Altogether about 410,000 distinct CDR3 sequences are present, 15% to 20% being singletons, with the ten largest covering around 6.8%. The genes are TRBV20-1 and TRBJ2-7; TRBD2 aligns across 7 bases. This clonotype originated in a human donor who was either an allogeneic HSCT recipient or a stem cell or donor lymphocyte infusion donor (not recorded which). It is not recorded whose cells these are; they may come from a transplant donor. Sample: blood, either unsorted or a sorted T cell fraction (not recorded which). The CDR3: CSAEGFGGGDVYEQYF. In DNA, the CDR3 is TGCAGTGCCGAAGGTTTCGGCGGGGGTGACGTCTACGAGCAGTACTTC.